This T cell receptor beta chain was recovered during a study of blood T cells in healthy people across ages (dated by TCRdb to 2013 to 2016). Broadly, across the study: In model experiments, template switching captured about one uniquely barcoded TCR beta cDNA molecule for every two T cells. Age-related changes in TCR beta repertoire diversity were measured in the study by deep sequencing normalized with unique cDNA molecular identifiers. The donors were divided into four age groups: young (average approximately 17 years), middle-aged (about 39), aged (under 70) and long-lived (approximately 74). Two additional independent replicas of 1 million unique cDNA reads from the same blood draw were analyzed for two donors (one aged 18 to 30 and one aged 80 or older). To avoid experimental bias, donors of different ages were distributed randomly across sequencing lanes.

Details on this clonotype: The target of this receptor is not known. Per-base quality was not reported, and no clone a single base away is much larger than it.

The roughly 42 donors, aged about 6 to 90 years, were systemically healthy Caucasian individuals from Russia. Each donor gave ten milliliters of peripheral blood, collected into EDTA-treated Vacutainer tubes. PBMCs were isolated by Ficoll-Paque density-gradient centrifugation, with at least 7 million obtained per sample. Trizol reagent was used to extract total RNA from PBMCs, with at least 6 micrograms per sample. Naive CD45RAhigh/CD27high T cell percentages were measured by flow cytometry on a PBMC aliquot from every donor. Study-level results and caveats: The percentage of naive T cells measured by flow cytometry correlated strongly with observed TCR beta diversity. Observed TCR beta diversity per million T cells fell roughly linearly with age, and a significant reduction was already apparent by age roughly 40. Donor CMV infection status was unknown, potentially confounding age-related changes in expanded clonotypes. Compared with the aged group, the long-lived group had more naive CD4+ T cells, fewer expanded clones and increased TCR diversity, suggesting age selection. Since profiling was done on bulk unsorted PBMCs, naive and antigen-experienced compartments could not be conclusively compared. Estimates of total diversity based on one million sequenced T cells were considered lower bounds and underestimates.

The library was prepared using 5' RACE. This sample was sequenced with an Illumina HiSeq 2500. A second roughly 6 to 12 cycle PCR used a sample-barcoded 5' primer and a J-beta primer mix. A unique molecular identifier was introduced onto each TCR beta cDNA molecule by a template-switch 5' adaptor carrying 12 random nucleotides. Each sample yielded at least 3 million CDR3-containing paired-end reads. The Mint cDNA synthesis kit, primed by a TRBC-specific oligonucleotide, was used to synthesize first-strand cDNA from all RNA. After uracil-DNA glycosylase treatment, a first 18-cycle PCR used universal primers M1SS and BC2_uni_R on all cDNA. The paper's data handling went like this. Normalization of each sample was performed by random selection of 1 million high-quality reads, each carrying a distinct molecular identifier. Reads with shared molecular identifiers were discarded instead of being binned into consensus sequences. MiTCR, set to a Q25 quality threshold and the strictest error-elimination algorithm, was used for CDR3 identification, clonotype clustering and error correction. A nonparametric unseen species model using Euler transformation provided a lower-bound estimate of total TCR beta diversity. TCRdb trimmed public reads at Q25 via fastp, called clones via MiXCR and kept in-frame beta chains. Each CDR3 protein gets just one entry, which takes the most common genes and DNA from the rows behind it. The V and J calls follow TCRdb's processing rather than the paper's. The sample table shows around 1,500,000 distinct CDR3 sequences, and roughly 40% are seen once. The ten largest clones capture less than 8% of the sample.

The CDR3 runs 18 amino acids, cysteine and phenylalanine included. Just the 54-base CDR3 DNA is kept, in frame starting at base 1. Trimming takes 1 base off V and 3 bases off J; junction bases not matched to a gene: 10. Per the germline V gene, SNHLY is the CDR1 and FYNNEI is the CDR2. The specimen sequenced was blood. This clonotype originated in a woman under 30 in good health. The chain is encoded by TRBV2 joined to TRBJ2-4, with 9 middle bases fitting TRBD2. This receptor has the CDR3 CASSEGVGAGGHKNIQYF. The nucleotide sequence is given as TGTGCCAGCAGTGAAGGGGTCGGCGCGGGGGGGCACAAAAACATTCAGTACTTC.